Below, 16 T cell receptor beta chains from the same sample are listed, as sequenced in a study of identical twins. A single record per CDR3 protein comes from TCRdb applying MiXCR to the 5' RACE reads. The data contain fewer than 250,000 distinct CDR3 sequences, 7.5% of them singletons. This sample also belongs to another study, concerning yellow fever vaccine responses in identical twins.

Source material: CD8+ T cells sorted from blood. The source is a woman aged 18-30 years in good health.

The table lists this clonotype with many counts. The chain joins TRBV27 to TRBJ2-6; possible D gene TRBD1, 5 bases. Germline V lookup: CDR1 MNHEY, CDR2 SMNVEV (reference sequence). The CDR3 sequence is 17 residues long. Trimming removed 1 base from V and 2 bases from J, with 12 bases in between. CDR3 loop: CASSLFLGAPGANVLTF. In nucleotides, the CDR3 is TGTGCCAGCAGTTTATTTTTAGGGGCCCCTGGGGCCAACGTCCTGACTTTC.

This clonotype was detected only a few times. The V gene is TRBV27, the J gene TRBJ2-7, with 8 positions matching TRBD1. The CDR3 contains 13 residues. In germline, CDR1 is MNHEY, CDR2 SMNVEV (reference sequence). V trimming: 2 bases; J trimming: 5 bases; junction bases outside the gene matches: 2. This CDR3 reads CASSLGQGNEQYF. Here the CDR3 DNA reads TGTGCCAGCAGTTTAGGACAGGGAAACGAGCAGTACTTC.

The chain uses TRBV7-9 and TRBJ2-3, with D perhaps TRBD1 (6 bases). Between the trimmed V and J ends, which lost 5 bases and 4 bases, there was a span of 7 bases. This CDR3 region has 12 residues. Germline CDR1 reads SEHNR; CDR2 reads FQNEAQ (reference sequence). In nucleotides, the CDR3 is TGTGCCAGCAGCGACAGGCCAGATACGCAGTATTTT. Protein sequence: CASSDRPDTQYF.

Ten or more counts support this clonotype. The CDR3 coding sequence is TGTGCCACCAGCGAATCAGATTCTAATTCACCCCTCCACTTT. Residues: CATSESDSNSPLHF. The genes are TRBV15 and TRBJ1-6; unclear D gene. Germline V gene data show CDR1 as LNHNV and CDR2 as YYDKDF (reference sequence). CDR3 length: 14 residues. V shed 5 bases and J shed 6 bases, with 11 bases lying between them.

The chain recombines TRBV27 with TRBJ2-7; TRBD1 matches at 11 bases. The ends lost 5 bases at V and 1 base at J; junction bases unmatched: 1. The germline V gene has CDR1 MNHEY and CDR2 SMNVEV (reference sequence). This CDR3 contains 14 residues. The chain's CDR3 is CASSGQGASYEQYF. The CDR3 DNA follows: TGTGCCAGCAGTGGACAGGGGGCGTCCTACGAGCAGTACTTC.

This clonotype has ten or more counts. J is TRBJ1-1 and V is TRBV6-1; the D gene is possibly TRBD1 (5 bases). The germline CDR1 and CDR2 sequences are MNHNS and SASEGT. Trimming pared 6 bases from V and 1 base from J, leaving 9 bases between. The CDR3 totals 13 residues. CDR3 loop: CASSVGENTEAFF. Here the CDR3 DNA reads TGTGCCAGCAGCGTGGGGGAGAACACTGAAGCTTTCTTT.

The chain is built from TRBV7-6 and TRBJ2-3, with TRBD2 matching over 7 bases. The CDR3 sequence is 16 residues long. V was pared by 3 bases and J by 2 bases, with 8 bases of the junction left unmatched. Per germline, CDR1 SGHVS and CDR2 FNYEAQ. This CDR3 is CASSFPSGLFTDTQYF. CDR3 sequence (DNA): TGTGCCAGCAGCTTCCCTAGCGGACTTTTCACAGATACGCAGTATTTT.

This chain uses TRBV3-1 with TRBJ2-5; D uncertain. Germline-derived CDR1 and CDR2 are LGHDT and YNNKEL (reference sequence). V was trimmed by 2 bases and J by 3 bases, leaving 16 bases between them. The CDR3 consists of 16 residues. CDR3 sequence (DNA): TGTGCCAGCAGCCAAATATGGGTGGCAGGTGAAGAGACCCAGTACTTC. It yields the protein CASSQIWVAGEETQYF.

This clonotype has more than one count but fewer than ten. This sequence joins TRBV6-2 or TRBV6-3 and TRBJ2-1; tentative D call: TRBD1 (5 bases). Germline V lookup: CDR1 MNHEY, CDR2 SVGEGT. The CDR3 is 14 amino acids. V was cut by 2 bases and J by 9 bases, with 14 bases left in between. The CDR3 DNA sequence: TGTGCCAGCAGTTACAAAGTCGAAGGGGTTGAGCAGTTCTTC. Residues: CASSYKVEGVEQFF.

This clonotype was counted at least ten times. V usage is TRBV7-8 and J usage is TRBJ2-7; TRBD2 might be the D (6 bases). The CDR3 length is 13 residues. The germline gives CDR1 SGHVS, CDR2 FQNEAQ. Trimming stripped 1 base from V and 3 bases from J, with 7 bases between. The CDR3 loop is CASSLEGGYEQYF. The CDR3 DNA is TGTGCCAGCAGCTTAGAGGGAGGCTACGAGCAGTACTTC. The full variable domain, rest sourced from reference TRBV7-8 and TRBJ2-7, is GAGVSQSPRYKVAKRGQDVALRCDPISGHVSLFWYQQALGQGPEFLTYFQNEAQLDKSGLPSDRFFAERPEGSVSTLKIQRTQQEDSAVYLCASSLEGGYEQYFGPGTRLTVT.

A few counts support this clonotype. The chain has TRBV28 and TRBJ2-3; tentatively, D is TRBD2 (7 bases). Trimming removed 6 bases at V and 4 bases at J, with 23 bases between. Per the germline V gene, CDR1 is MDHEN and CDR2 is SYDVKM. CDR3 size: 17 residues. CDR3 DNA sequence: TGTGCCAGCAGCCCAATGGGGGGGCAGTCGTACCCAGATACGCAGTATTTT. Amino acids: CASSPMGGQSYPDTQYF.

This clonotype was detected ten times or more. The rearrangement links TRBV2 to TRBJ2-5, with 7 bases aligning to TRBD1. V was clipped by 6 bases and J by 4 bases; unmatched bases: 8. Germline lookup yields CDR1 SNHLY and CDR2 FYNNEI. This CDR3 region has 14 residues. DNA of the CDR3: TGTGCCAGCAGGACGGAAGGGGGCGGAGAGACCCAGTACTTC. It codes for CASRTEGGGETQYF.

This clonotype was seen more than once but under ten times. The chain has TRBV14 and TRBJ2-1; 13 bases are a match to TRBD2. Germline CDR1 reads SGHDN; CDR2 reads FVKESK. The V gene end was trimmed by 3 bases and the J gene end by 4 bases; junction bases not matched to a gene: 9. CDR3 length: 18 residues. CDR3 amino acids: CASSHLGTSGAFYNEQFF. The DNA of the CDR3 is TGTGCCAGCAGCCACCTTGGGACTAGCGGGGCTTTTTACAATGAGCAGTTCTTC.

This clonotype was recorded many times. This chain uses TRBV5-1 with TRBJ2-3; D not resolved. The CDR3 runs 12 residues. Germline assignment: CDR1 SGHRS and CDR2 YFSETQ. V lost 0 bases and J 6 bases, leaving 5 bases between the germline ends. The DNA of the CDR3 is TGCGCCAGCAGCTTGGATGCCGATACGCAGTATTTT. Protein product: CASSLDADTQYF.

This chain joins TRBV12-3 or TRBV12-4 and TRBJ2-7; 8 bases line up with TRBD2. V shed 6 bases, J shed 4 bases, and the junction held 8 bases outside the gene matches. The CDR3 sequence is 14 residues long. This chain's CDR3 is CASSPLAGGYEQYF. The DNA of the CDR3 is TGTGCCAGCAGCCCCCTGGCGGGAGGATACGAGCAGTACTTC.

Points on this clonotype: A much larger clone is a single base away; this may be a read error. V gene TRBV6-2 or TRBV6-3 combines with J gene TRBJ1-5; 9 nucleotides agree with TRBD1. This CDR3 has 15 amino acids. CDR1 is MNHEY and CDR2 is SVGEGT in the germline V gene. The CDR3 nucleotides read TGTACCAGCAGTACGCGGGACAGGGTTGATCAGCCCCAGCATTTT. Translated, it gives CTSSTRDRVDQPQHF.